This TCR beta chain was identified in a study of Ad26.COV2.S vaccination and SARS-CoV-2 variants. About the study: Intramuscular Ad26.COV2.S doses were given once or twice, 56 days apart.

CDR1 and CDR2 from the germline V gene are MNHEY and SVGEGT. V lost 5 bases and J 4 bases, leaving 17 bases between the germline ends. The CDR3 consists of 15 residues. Treatment of the sample: some 19 received Ad26.COV2.S at low or high dose, single or two shots; roughly five received placebo; per-sample allocation not given. Specimen acquisition occurred on day 63 following the initial vaccine or placebo injection. Turning to this clone: Antigen unknown.

Overall study results and limits: The placebo group had lower spike-specific TCR breadth than the vaccine recipients did.

Libraries were prepared by immunoSEQ multiplex PCR; TCRdb keeps only in-frame clonotypes and omits some of them. This table holds around 250,000 clones, roughly 89% found once. The V call is TRBV6-2 or TRBV6-3, the J call TRBJ2-5, with D perhaps matching TRBD1 or TRBD2 (6 bases each). The specimen comprised peripheral blood, sampled in a trial of Ad26.COV2.S vaccine versus placebo. The sequence derives from a person between 18 and 59 years old who received the Ad26.COV2.S COVID-19 vaccine or a placebo. Here the CDR3 DNA reads TGTGCCAGCAGTCCCCTAGGGGGGCGAGGAGAGACCCAGTACTTC. This gives the protein CASSPLGGRGETQYF.